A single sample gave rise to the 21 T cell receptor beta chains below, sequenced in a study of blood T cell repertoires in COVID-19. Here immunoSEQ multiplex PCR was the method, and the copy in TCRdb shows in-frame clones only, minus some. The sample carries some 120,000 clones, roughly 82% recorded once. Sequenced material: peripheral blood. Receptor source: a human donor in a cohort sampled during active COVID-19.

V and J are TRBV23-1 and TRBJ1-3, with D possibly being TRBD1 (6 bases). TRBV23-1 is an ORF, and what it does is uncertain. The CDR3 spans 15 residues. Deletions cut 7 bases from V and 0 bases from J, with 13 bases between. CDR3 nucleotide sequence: TGCGCCAGCATGACAGGCGCCAGCTCTGGAAACACCATATATTTT. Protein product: CASMTGASSGNTIYF.

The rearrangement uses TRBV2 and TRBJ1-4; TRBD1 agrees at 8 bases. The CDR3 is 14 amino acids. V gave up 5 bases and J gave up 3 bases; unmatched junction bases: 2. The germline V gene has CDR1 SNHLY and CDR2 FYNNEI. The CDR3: CASSWTGPNEKLFF. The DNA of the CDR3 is TGTGCCAGCAGTTGGACAGGGCCTAATGAAAAACTGTTTTTT.

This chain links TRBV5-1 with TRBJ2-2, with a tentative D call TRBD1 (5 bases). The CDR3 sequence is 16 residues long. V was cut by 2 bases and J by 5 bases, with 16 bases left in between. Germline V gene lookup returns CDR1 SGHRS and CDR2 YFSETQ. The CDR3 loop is CASSLTGEIGTGELFF. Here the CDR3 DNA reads TGCGCCAGCAGCTTAACAGGCGAGATTGGTACCGGGGAGCTGTTTTTT.

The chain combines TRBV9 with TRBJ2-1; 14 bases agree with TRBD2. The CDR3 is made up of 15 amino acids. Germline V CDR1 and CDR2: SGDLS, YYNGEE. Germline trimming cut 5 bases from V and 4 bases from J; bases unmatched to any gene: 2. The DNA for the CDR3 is TGTGCCAGCAGGGGACTAGCGGGGGATTACAATGAGCAGTTCTTC. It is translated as CASRGLAGDYNEQFF.

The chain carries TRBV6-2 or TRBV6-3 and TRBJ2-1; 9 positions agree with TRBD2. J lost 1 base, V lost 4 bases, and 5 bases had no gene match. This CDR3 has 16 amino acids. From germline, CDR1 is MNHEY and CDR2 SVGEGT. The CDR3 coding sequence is TGTGCCAGCAGTTCCAGAGCGGGGGGATCCTACAATGAGCAGTTCTTC. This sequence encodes CASSSRAGGSYNEQFF.

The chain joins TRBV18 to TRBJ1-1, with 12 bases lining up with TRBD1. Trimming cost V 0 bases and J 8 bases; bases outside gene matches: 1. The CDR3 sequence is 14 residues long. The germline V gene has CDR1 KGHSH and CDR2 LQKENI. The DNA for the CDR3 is TGTGCCAGCTCACCACCGGGGACAGGGGGCGAAGCTTTCTTT. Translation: CASSPPGTGGEAFF. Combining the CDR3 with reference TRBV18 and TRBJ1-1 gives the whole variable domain NAGVMQNPRHLVRRRGQEARLRCSPMKGHSHVYWYRQLPEEGLKFMVYLQKENIIDESGMPKERFSAEFPKEGPSILRIQQVVRGDSAAYFCASSPPGTGGEAFFGQGTRLTVV.

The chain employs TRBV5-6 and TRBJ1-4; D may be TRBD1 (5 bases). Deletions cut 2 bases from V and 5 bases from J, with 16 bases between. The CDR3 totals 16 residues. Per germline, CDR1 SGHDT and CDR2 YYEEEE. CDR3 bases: TGTGCCAGCAGCTTTGGGCCGGGACTTCAAAATGAAAAACTGTTTTTT. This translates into CASSFGPGLQNEKLFF.

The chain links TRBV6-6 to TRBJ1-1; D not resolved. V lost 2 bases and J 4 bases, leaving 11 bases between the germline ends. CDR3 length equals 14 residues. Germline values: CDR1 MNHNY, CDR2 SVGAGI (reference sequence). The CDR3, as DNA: TGTGCCAGCAGTTACCACCGTGAGGGCACTGAAGCTTTCTTT. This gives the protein CASSYHREGTEAFF.

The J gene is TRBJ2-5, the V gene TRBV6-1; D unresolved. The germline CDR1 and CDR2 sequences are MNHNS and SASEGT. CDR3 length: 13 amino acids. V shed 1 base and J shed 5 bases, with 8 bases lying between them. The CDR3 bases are TGTGCCAGCAGTGAAGGCGGATTGGAGACCCAGTACTTC. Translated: CASSEGGLETQYF.

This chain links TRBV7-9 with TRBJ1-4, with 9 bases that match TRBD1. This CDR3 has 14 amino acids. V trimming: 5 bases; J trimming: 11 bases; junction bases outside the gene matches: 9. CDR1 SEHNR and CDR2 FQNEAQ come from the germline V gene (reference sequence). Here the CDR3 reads CASSQRQGEGKLFF. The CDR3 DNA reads TGTGCCAGCAGCCAAAGACAGGGGGAAGGGAAACTGTTTTTT.

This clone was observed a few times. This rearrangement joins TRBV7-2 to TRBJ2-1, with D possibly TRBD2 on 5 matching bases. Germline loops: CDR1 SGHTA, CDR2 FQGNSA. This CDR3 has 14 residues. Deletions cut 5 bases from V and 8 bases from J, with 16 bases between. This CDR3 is CASSAGPPRYEQFF. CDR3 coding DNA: TGTGCCAGCAGCGCGGGCCCTCCTAGGTATGAGCAGTTCTTC.

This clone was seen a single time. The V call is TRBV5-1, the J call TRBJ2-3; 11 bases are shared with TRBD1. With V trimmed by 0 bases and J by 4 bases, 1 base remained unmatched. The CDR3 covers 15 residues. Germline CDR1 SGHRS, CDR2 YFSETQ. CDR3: CASSLGDRGADTQYF. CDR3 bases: TGCGCCAGCAGCTTGGGGGACAGGGGGGCAGATACGCAGTATTTT.

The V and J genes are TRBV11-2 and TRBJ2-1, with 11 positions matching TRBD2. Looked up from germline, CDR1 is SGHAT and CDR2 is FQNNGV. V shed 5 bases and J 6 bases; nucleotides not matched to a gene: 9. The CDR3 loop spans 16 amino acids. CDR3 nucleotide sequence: TGTGCCAGCAGCCCACCTCGGGGACTAGCGGTCAATGAGCAGTTCTTC. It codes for CASSPPRGLAVNEQFF.

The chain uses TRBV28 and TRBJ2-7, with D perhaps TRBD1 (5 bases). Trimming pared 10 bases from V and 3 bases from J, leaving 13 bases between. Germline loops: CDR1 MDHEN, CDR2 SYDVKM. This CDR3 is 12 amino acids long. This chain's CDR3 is CATRADNYEQYF. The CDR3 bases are TGTGCCACCAGGGCGGACAACTACGAGCAGTACTTC.

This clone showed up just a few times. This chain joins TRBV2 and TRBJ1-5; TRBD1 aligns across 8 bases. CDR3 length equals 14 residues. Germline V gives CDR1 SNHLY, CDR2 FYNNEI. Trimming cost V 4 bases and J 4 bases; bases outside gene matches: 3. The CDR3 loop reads CASSGRTGNQPQHF. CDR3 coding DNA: TGTGCCAGCAGTGGTCGGACAGGGAATCAGCCCCAGCATTTT.

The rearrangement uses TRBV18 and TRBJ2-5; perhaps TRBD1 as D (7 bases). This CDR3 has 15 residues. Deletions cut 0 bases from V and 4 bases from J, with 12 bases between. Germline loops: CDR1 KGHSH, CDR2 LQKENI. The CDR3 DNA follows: TGTGCCAGCTCACCACCATCAGGGGGGCGAGAGACCCAGTACTTC. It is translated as CASSPPSGGRETQYF.

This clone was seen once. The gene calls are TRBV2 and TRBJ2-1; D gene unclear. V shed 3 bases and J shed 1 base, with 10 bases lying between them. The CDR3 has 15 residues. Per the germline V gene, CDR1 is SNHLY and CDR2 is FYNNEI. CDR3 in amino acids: CASSELAASYNEQFF. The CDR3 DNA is TGTGCCAGCAGTGAGCTCGCGGCATCCTACAATGAGCAGTTCTTC.

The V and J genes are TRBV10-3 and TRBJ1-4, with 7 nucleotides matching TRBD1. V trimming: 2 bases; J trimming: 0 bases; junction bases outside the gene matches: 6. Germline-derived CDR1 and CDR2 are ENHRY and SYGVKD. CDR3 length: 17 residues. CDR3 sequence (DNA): TGTGCCATCAGTGAGAGGGGGCTCGAGGCAACTAATGAAAAACTGTTTTTT. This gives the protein CAISERGLEATNEKLFF.

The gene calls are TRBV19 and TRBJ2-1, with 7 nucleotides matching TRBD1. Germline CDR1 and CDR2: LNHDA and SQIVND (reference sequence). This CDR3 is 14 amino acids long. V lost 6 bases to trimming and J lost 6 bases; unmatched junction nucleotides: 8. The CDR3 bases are TGTGCCAGTAGGACAAGGGGGCGGACCAATGAGCAGTTCTTC. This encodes CASRTRGRTNEQFF.

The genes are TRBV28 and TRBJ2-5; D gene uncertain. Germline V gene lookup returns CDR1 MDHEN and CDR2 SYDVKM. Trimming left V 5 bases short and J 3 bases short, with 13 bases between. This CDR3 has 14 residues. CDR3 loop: CASSPNLVEETQYF. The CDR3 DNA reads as TGTGCCAGCAGTCCCAACTTGGTAGAAGAGACCCAGTACTTC. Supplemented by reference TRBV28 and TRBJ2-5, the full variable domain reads DVKVTQSSRYLVKRTGEKVFLECVQDMDHENMFWYRQDPGLGLRLIYFSYDVKMKEKGDIPEGYSVSREKKERFSLILESASTNQTSMYLCASSPNLVEETQYFGPGTRLLVL.

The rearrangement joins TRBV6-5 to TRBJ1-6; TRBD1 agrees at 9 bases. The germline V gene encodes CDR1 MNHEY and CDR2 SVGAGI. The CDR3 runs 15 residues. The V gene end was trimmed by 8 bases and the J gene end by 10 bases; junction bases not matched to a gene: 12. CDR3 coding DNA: TGTGCCAGCCGATTGTCCGGGACAGGGCCCTCACCCCTCCACTTT. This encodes CASRLSGTGPSPLHF.